This T cell receptor (beta chain) derives from a study of blood T cells in healthy people across ages. General study findings and limits: Higher diversity and more naive CD4+ cells were features of long-lived donors, compared to aged donors.

This clonotype was seen more than once but under ten times. What it recognizes is unknown. A junction boundary mismatches the germline segment, possibly from a read error. Ranging in age from about 6 to 100, the donors were healthy Caucasian individuals from Russia. Per sample, at least 5.5 micrograms of total RNA were extracted. It was with a sample-barcoded 5' primer and a J-beta primer mix that a second PCR of roughly 6 to 11 cycles was run. A 12-random-nucleotide template-switch adaptor tagged each cDNA molecule. Using its own MiXCR run on the 5' RACE reads, TCRdb lists one record per CDR3 protein. The top ten hold roughly 20% of the sample, which has 450,000 to 700,000 distinct CDR3 sequences, 27% seen once. This CDR3 region has 15 residues. CDR1 is SGHTA and CDR2 is FQGNSA in the germline V gene.

The specimen sequenced was blood. V usage is TRBV7-2 and J usage is TRBJ2-3; D may be TRBD2 (7 bases). The receptor was isolated from a woman aged 70-85 years in good health. The CDR3 DNA reads TGTGCCAGCAGCTTAGGAAATCAGCGGGGTGGGGGCAAGCATTTT. Translated: CASSLGNQRGGGKHF.